The 18 T cell receptor beta chains below come from one sample, sequenced in a study of blood T cell repertoires in COVID-19. The table came from immunoSEQ multiplex PCR; TCRdb's copy has only in-frame clones and leaves some out. The table has some 72,000 clones, 70% to 90% seen once. The sequencing input was peripheral blood. The receptors were sampled from a middle-aged man with active COVID-19.

The chain is built from TRBV4-2 and TRBJ1-4; TRBD1 matches at 7 bases. Germline V lookup: CDR1 LGHNA, CDR2 YNFKEQ. V was pared by 1 base and J by 6 bases, with 5 bases of the junction left unmatched. CDR3 length: 15 residues. In DNA, the CDR3 is TGTGCCAGCAGCCAAGCGGGACAGTACGATGAAAAACTGTTTTTT. Residues: CASSQAGQYDEKLFF.

The chain couples TRBV28 to TRBJ1-1; possibly TRBD1 for D (6 bases). Germline V gene sequence: CDR1 MDHEN, CDR2 SYDVKM. V lost 3 bases and J 8 bases, leaving 13 bases between the germline ends. The CDR3 covers 13 residues. CDR3 in amino acids: CASSFRGIQEAFF. The CDR3 nucleotides are TGTGCCAGCAGTTTCAGGGGCATCCAAGAAGCTTTCTTT.

This rearrangement joins TRBV11-2 to TRBJ2-7; D perhaps matches TRBD2 (6 bases). The germline V gene encodes CDR1 SGHAT and CDR2 FQNNGV. Trimming took off 1 base at V and 3 bases at J, with 7 bases between the two ends. This CDR3 contains 13 residues. The CDR3, as DNA: TGTGCCAGCAGCTTAGGCGGGAACTACGAGCAGTACTTC. It yields the protein CASSLGGNYEQYF.

This clone was found a few times. The chain links TRBV19 to TRBJ1-2, with a weak D call TRBD1 (5 bases). V lost 7 bases to trimming and J lost 2 bases, with 14 bases between them. The length of the CDR3 is 14 residues. CDR1 is LNHDA, CDR2 SQIVND, per germline (reference sequence). CDR3 residues: CASTTPQENYGYTF. The CDR3, as DNA: TGTGCCAGTACTACCCCACAGGAGAACTATGGCTACACCTTC.

V and J are TRBV13 and TRBJ2-1; 8 bases align to TRBD2. CDR1 is PRHDT, CDR2 FYEKMQ, per germline (reference sequence). Trimming removed 2 bases from V and 4 bases from J; junction bases left unmatched: 4. The CDR3 runs 15 residues. CDR3 sequence: CASSLRTSRYNEQFF. The CDR3 coding sequence is TGTGCCAGCAGCTTAAGGACTAGCAGGTACAATGAGCAGTTCTTC.

The V and J genes are TRBV7-9 and TRBJ1-5; D unresolved. Trimming shortened V by 1 base and J by 4 bases, and 17 bases separated the two germline ends. CDR1 is SEHNR and CDR2 is FQNEAQ in the germline V gene (reference sequence). The CDR3 has 17 amino acids. The CDR3 region is CASSLGVGGFGNQPQHF. The CDR3 nucleotides read TGTGCCAGCAGCTTAGGGGTCGGAGGGTTTGGGAATCAGCCCCAGCATTTT. Variable domain in full (rest from reference TRBV7-9 and TRBJ1-5): DTGVSQNPRHKITKRGQNVTFRCDPISEHNRLYWYRQTLGQGPEFLTYFQNEAQLEKSRLLSDRFSAERPKGSFSTLEIQRTEQGDSAMYLCASSLGVGGFGNQPQHFGDGTRLSIL.

The chain carries TRBV5-4 and TRBJ2-5; D is perhaps TRBD1 (5 bases). This CDR3 has 15 amino acids. From germline, CDR1 is SGHNT and CDR2 YYREEE (reference sequence). Between the trimmed V and J ends, which lost 0 bases and 4 bases, there was a span of 13 bases. The chain's CDR3 is CASSLGGTMGETQYF. CDR3 DNA: TGTGCCAGCAGCTTGGGGGGCACGATGGGAGAGACCCAGTACTTC.

This chain joins TRBV4-1 and TRBJ1-5; perhaps TRBD1 as D (5 bases). Looked up from germline, CDR1 is MGHRA and CDR2 is YSYEKL. The ends were cut back, 2 bases at V and 5 bases at J, with 13 bases in the middle. This CDR3 has 15 amino acids. CDR3 sequence reads: CASSQLFWGDQPQHF. CDR3 sequence (DNA): TGCGCCAGCAGCCAACTCTTTTGGGGCGATCAGCCCCAGCATTTT.

This chain links TRBV5-5 with TRBJ1-4, with 9 bases fitting TRBD1. The CDR3 has 14 residues. From germline, CDR1 is SGHKS and CDR2 YYEKEE (reference sequence). J gave up 5 bases and V 5 bases, and 4 bases lay outside the gene matches. The CDR3 DNA is TGTGCCAGCAGTTCCGGGACAGGGAATGAAAAACTGTTTTTT. Protein: CASSSGTGNEKLFF.

The rearrangement links TRBV4-2 to TRBJ1-5; tentative D call: TRBD1 (6 bases). The CDR3 spans 15 residues. V was pared by 2 bases and J by 7 bases, with 15 bases between. Germline V gives CDR1 LGHNA, CDR2 YNFKEQ. The CDR3 here is CASSQSNRAGQPQHF. CDR3 sequence (DNA): TGTGCCAGCAGCCAATCTAACAGGGCTGGGCAGCCCCAGCATTTT.

The J gene is TRBJ2-7, the V gene TRBV5-1; D possibly corresponds to TRBD1 (6 bases). Germline V lookup: CDR1 SGHRS, CDR2 YFSETQ. V gave up 4 bases and J gave up 3 bases, with 14 bases separating them. This CDR3 has 14 residues. The DNA of the CDR3 is TGCGCCAGCAGCCTCCGACAGGAAAACTACGAGCAGTACTTC. As protein: CASSLRQENYEQYF.

The gene calls are TRBV3-1 (or the pseudogene TRBV3-2) and TRBJ2-6, with 10 bases that match TRBD1. Germline V gives CDR1 LGHDT, CDR2 YNNKEL (reference sequence). CDR3 size: 18 residues. With 2 bases clipped from V and 2 bases from J, the junction kept 6 bases outside the gene matches. CDR3 DNA sequence: TGTGCCAGCAGCCAAACCGGGACAGGGGTGGCTGGGGCCAACGTCCTGACTTTC. Its translation is CASSQTGTGVAGANVLTF.

This clone appeared a single time. In DNA, the CDR3 is TGTGCCAGCAGTGAAGTCGGAGTCGTGGCTTTCTTT. As protein: CASSEVGVVAFF. The chain is built from TRBV6-1 and TRBJ1-1; D gene uncertain. The V and J ends lost 1 base and 11 bases respectively, with 11 bases between them. CDR3 length: 12 residues. Germline V gene sequence: CDR1 MNHNS, CDR2 SASEGT.

V is TRBV4-2 and J is TRBJ1-4; D is unresolved. The CDR3 extends over 17 amino acids. V was clipped by 1 base and J by 4 bases, with 16 bases between them. Germline values: CDR1 LGHNA, CDR2 YNFKEQ. The CDR3 DNA follows: TGTGCCAGCAGCCAAGGACGTGCGGGAACCCATAATGAAAAACTGTTTTTT. This encodes CASSQGRAGTHNEKLFF.

This clone is medium-sized. This sequence joins TRBV5-5 and TRBJ2-7; D remains ambiguous. The CDR3 covers 13 residues. With 2 bases removed from V and 4 bases from J, the gap between germline ends came to 10 bases. CDR1 and CDR2 (germline): SGHKS, YYEKEE (reference sequence). In DNA form, the CDR3 reads TGTGCCAGCAGCTTTGGTAGATTTTACGAGCAGTACTTC. Encoded protein: CASSFGRFYEQYF.

CDR3 residues: CASNPGTGRGGWTEAFF. CDR3 bases: TGCGCCAGCAACCCCGGGACAGGCAGGGGGGGGTGGACTGAAGCTTTCTTT. The chain is built from TRBV10-2 and TRBJ1-1; 8 nucleotides match TRBD1. V was clipped by 7 bases and J by 5 bases; unmatched bases: 18. The CDR3 consists of 17 residues. CDR1 is WSHSY and CDR2 is SAAADI in the germline V gene.

In this sample, this clone turned up once. The chain uses TRBV27 and TRBJ2-7, with TRBD2 matching over 12 bases. Germline CDR1 reads MNHEY; CDR2 reads SMNVEV (reference sequence). The CDR3 covers 14 residues. The junction had 4 bases not matched to a gene; V was cut back by 8 bases and J by 2 bases. CDR3 residues: CASAGLAGTYEQYF. The CDR3 bases are TGTGCCAGCGCTGGACTAGCGGGGACCTACGAGCAGTACTTC.

This chain uses TRBV5-1 with TRBJ2-5; D uncertain. Per germline, CDR1 SGHRS and CDR2 YFSETQ. V dropped 0 bases and J dropped 2 bases, with 8 bases sitting between them. This CDR3 contains 14 residues. DNA for the CDR3: TGCGCCAGCAGCTTGGGTCAGACACAAGAGACCCAGTACTTC. This translates into CASSLGQTQETQYF. Drawing the rest from reference TRBV5-1 and TRBJ2-5, the complete variable domain is KAGVTQTPRYLIKTRGQQVTLSCSPISGHRSVSWYQQTPGQGLQFLFEYFSETQRNKGNFPGRFSGRQFSNSRSEMNVSTLELGDSALYLCASSLGQTQETQYFGPGTRLLVL.